The rows below give T cell receptor beta chains drawn from one sample of a study of T-cell reconstitution after alpha-beta-depleted transplantation in children. TCRdb independently ran MiXCR on the PCR reads; one entry per CDR3 protein. The repertoire holds over 400,000 distinct CDR3 sequences, with roughly 44% as singletons. The starting material was PBMCs, obtained before TCRalphabeta/CD19-depleted stem cell transplant. All receptors come from a girl aged 2-10 years with aplastic anemia, due to receive a stem cell transplant. Both conserved end residues are part of each CDR3. Each record gives: J gene, clone size, V gene, D gene, CDR3 DNA, CDR3 protein. The D gene is left open where the match is weak. Rows give clone size only sometimes, using once, few, many, or a class for an expanded clone.

j_call: TRBJ2-1; clone_size: few; v_call: TRBV9; d_call: TRBD1; cdr3_nt: TGTGCCAGCAGCGGGGGACAGGGCGGTAATGAGCAGTTCTTC; cdr3_aa: CASSGGQGGNEQFF
j_call: TRBJ2-1; clone_size: -; v_call: TRBV7-2; d_call: -; cdr3_nt: TGTGCCAGCAGCTCCCAGTCTATGACCTCCTACAATGAGCAGTTCTTC; cdr3_aa: CASSSQSMTSYNEQFF
j_call: TRBJ2-7; clone_size: -; v_call: TRBV5-1; d_call: TRBD1; cdr3_nt: TGCGCCAGCAGCTACCAAGGACAGGGGAGTACCTACGAGCAGTACTTC; cdr3_aa: CASSYQGQGSTYEQYF
j_call: TRBJ2-1; clone_size: -; v_call: TRBV20-1; d_call: -; cdr3_nt: TGCAGTGCTAGGCTACATGAGCAGTTCTTC; cdr3_aa: CSARLHEQFF
j_call: TRBJ2-1; clone_size: -; v_call: TRBV5-4; d_call: -; cdr3_nt: TGTGCCAGCAGCTTCGGGACAGGTGAGCGGGAGGCTTACTACAATGAGCAGTTCTTC; cdr3_aa: CASSFGTGEREAYYNEQFF
j_call: TRBJ2-6; clone_size: -; v_call: TRBV28; d_call: -; cdr3_nt: TGTGCCAGCACGACGACACTCGGGGGCTCTGGGGCCAACGTCCTGACTTTC; cdr3_aa: CASTTTLGGSGANVLTF
j_call: TRBJ2-5; clone_size: -; v_call: TRBV20-1; d_call: -; cdr3_nt: TGCAGTGCCCCTGGGCGTCCCTCAGAGACCCAGTACTTC; cdr3_aa: CSAPGRPSETQYF
j_call: TRBJ2-6; clone_size: many; v_call: TRBV5-5; d_call: TRBD1; cdr3_nt: TGTGCCAGCAGCCCCGCCCCGGGACAGTCCACCGTCCTGACTTTC; cdr3_aa: CASSPAPGQSTVLTF
j_call: TRBJ2-7; clone_size: -; v_call: TRBV20-1; d_call: -; cdr3_nt: TGCAGCGCTGTAGCCCGGTCGAGGACAGAGCAGTACTTC; cdr3_aa: CSAVARSRTEQYF
j_call: TRBJ2-1; clone_size: -; v_call: TRBV6-1; d_call: TRBD2; cdr3_nt: TGTGCCAGCAGACAGTCCCTAGCGGGGACAAACAATGAGCAGTTCTTC; cdr3_aa: CASRQSLAGTNNEQFF
j_call: TRBJ2-6; clone_size: few; v_call: TRBV29-1; d_call: -; cdr3_nt: TGCAGCGTTGAGGAGGGCTCTGGGGCCAACGTCCTGACTTTC; cdr3_aa: CSVEEGSGANVLTF
j_call: TRBJ2-5; clone_size: -; v_call: TRBV6-1; d_call: TRBD2; cdr3_nt: TGTGCCAGCAACAATAGCGGGAGGAGAGAGACCCAGTACTTC; cdr3_aa: CASNNSGRRETQYF
j_call: TRBJ1-2; clone_size: few; v_call: TRBV20-1; d_call: -; cdr3_nt: TGCAGTGCTGGAGGGACTCAGGGCTACACCTTC; cdr3_aa: CSAGGTQGYTF
j_call: TRBJ2-2; clone_size: -; v_call: TRBV12-3/TRBV12-4; d_call: TRBD1; cdr3_nt: TGTGCCAGCAGTCTCCGGACAGGGCACACCGGGGAGCTGTTTTTT; cdr3_aa: CASSLRTGHTGELFF
j_call: TRBJ2-1; clone_size: few; v_call: TRBV15; d_call: TRBD2; cdr3_nt: TGTGCCACCACGGTACGACGTAGCGGGAGCGATGAGCAGTTCTTC; cdr3_aa: CATTVRRSGSDEQFF
j_call: TRBJ1-1; clone_size: few; v_call: TRBV5-5; d_call: -; cdr3_nt: TGTGCCAGCAGCTTGTTACCCCAGACTGAAGCTTTCTTT; cdr3_aa: CASSLLPQTEAFF
j_call: TRBJ2-2; clone_size: many; v_call: TRBV5-1; d_call: -; cdr3_nt: TGCGCCAGCAGCTTGGGGGCAGGAATGGGCACCGGGGAGCTGTTTTTT; cdr3_aa: CASSLGAGMGTGELFF
j_call: TRBJ2-7; clone_size: -; v_call: TRBV20-1; d_call: TRBD2; cdr3_nt: TGCAGTGCTAGGTTCGGGGGGGGAGGACTTTACGAGCAGTACTTC; cdr3_aa: CSARFGGGGLYEQYF
j_call: TRBJ2-7; clone_size: many; v_call: TRBV7-2; d_call: -; cdr3_nt: TGTGCCAGCAGCTCAATCGGAGGCTACTACGAGCAGTACTTC; cdr3_aa: CASSSIGGYYEQYF
j_call: TRBJ1-5; clone_size: -; v_call: TRBV6-1; d_call: -; cdr3_nt: TGTGCCAGCAGTGCCGGGGTCAGCAATCAGCCCCAGCATTTT; cdr3_aa: CASSAGVSNQPQHF
j_call: TRBJ2-1; clone_size: -; v_call: TRBV13; d_call: -; cdr3_nt: TGTGCCAGCAGCTTAGGGCAGGGGTACGGCAATGAGCAGTTCTTC; cdr3_aa: CASSLGQGYGNEQFF
j_call: TRBJ2-2; clone_size: many; v_call: TRBV5-1; d_call: -; cdr3_nt: TGCGCCAGCAGCTTGGTCCTAGGGGAGCTGTTTTTT; cdr3_aa: CASSLVLGELFF
j_call: TRBJ2-3; clone_size: many; v_call: TRBV12-1; d_call: -; cdr3_nt: TGTGCCAGCAGCTTTGGGACTAGCGGGAGCACAGATACGCAGTATTTT; cdr3_aa: CASSFGTSGSTDTQYF
j_call: TRBJ2-7; clone_size: -; v_call: TRBV6-5; d_call: TRBD1; cdr3_nt: TGTGCCAGCAGTTCGCCCGGGACAGGGCAATACGAGCAGTACTTC; cdr3_aa: CASSSPGTGQYEQYF
j_call: TRBJ2-7; clone_size: -; v_call: TRBV6-1; d_call: -; cdr3_nt: TGTGCCAGCAGTAAGGTCGCCGGGACGGCCTTGGAGCAGTACTTC; cdr3_aa: CASSKVAGTALEQYF
j_call: TRBJ2-1; clone_size: -; v_call: TRBV15; d_call: -; cdr3_nt: TGTGCCACCAGCATCCGGGGGAAGAGCTCCTACAATGAGCAGTTCTTC; cdr3_aa: CATSIRGKSSYNEQFF
j_call: TRBJ2-5; clone_size: -; v_call: TRBV7-9; d_call: -; cdr3_nt: TGTGCCAGCCGAGGACTGATACAGAAGCAAGAGACCCAGTACTTC; cdr3_aa: CASRGLIQKQETQYF
j_call: TRBJ2-7; clone_size: -; v_call: TRBV10-3; d_call: -; cdr3_nt: TGTGCCATCAGTGTCAACCCTCTTTACGAGCAGTACTTC; cdr3_aa: CAISVNPLYEQYF
j_call: TRBJ2-7; clone_size: few; v_call: TRBV20-1; d_call: TRBD2; cdr3_nt: TGCAGTGCTAGACAAGGGGCTAGCGGGAGTGGCGAGCAGTACTTC; cdr3_aa: CSARQGASGSGEQYF
j_call: TRBJ2-3; clone_size: -; v_call: TRBV12-5; d_call: -; cdr3_nt: TGTGCTAGTGGTTTGGACGGGCAATTTTTAGATACGCAGTATTTT; cdr3_aa: CASGLDGQFLDTQYF
j_call: TRBJ2-1; clone_size: many; v_call: TRBV12-3/TRBV12-4; d_call: -; cdr3_nt: TGTGCCACCGCCTCCGGGACCGGCAATGAGCAGTTCTTC; cdr3_aa: CATASGTGNEQFF
j_call: TRBJ2-7; clone_size: -; v_call: TRBV6-1; d_call: -; cdr3_nt: TGTGCCAGCAGTCGTAACAGGGGCGGAGGGGAGCAGTACTTC; cdr3_aa: CASSRNRGGGEQYF
j_call: TRBJ2-1; clone_size: -; v_call: TRBV12-3/TRBV12-4; d_call: TRBD1; cdr3_nt: TGTGCCAGCAGTTCGAGAGGACAGGTCTCGTACAATGAGCAGTTCTTC; cdr3_aa: CASSSRGQVSYNEQFF
j_call: TRBJ2-6; clone_size: many; v_call: TRBV11-1; d_call: TRBD2; cdr3_nt: TGTGCCAGCAGCTCCCCAATGGGGGGGTCGACTGGGGCCAACGTCCTGACTTTC; cdr3_aa: CASSSPMGGSTGANVLTF
j_call: TRBJ2-5; clone_size: -; v_call: TRBV27; d_call: -; cdr3_nt: TGTGCCAGCAGTTTGAGAGCTCAAGAGACCCAGTACTTC; cdr3_aa: CASSLRAQETQYF
j_call: TRBJ2-5; clone_size: -; v_call: TRBV6-2/TRBV6-3; d_call: TRBD1; cdr3_nt: TGTGCCAGCAGCTGGACAGGGGTGAGGGAGACCCAGTACTTC; cdr3_aa: CASSWTGVRETQYF
j_call: TRBJ2-5; clone_size: few; v_call: TRBV29-1; d_call: TRBD2; cdr3_nt: TGCAGCGTTCATGGACTAGCGGAGACCCAGTACTTC; cdr3_aa: CSVHGLAETQYF
j_call: TRBJ2-7; clone_size: -; v_call: TRBV5-4; d_call: TRBD2; cdr3_nt: TGTGCCAGCAGCTTGGAGGGGGTCCTAGCGGGCTTTGAATCCTACGAGCAGTACTTC; cdr3_aa: CASSLEGVLAGFESYEQYF
j_call: TRBJ2-7; clone_size: few; v_call: TRBV6-5; d_call: -; cdr3_nt: TGTGCCAGCAGTTACTCTGGCTACCTCTACGAGCAGTACTTC; cdr3_aa: CASSYSGYLYEQYF
j_call: TRBJ1-5; clone_size: -; v_call: TRBV30; d_call: -; cdr3_nt: TGTGCCTGGAGTGGGGCCGGGACCCACAATCAGCCCCAGCATTTT; cdr3_aa: CAWSGAGTHNQPQHF
j_call: TRBJ2-1; clone_size: -; v_call: TRBV7-2; d_call: TRBD2; cdr3_nt: TGTGCCAGCAGCTTATTAGCGGGTTACTCCTACAATGAGCAGTTCTTC; cdr3_aa: CASSLLAGYSYNEQFF
j_call: TRBJ1-1; clone_size: -; v_call: TRBV20-1; d_call: -; cdr3_nt: TGCAGTGCTCTCCCTGGGACAACTGAAGCTTTCTTT; cdr3_aa: CSALPGTTEAFF
j_call: TRBJ2-5; clone_size: many; v_call: TRBV7-9; d_call: TRBD2; cdr3_nt: TGTGCCAGCAGCTTAGTAGCGGGAGGACCCAGAGGGACCCAGTACTTC; cdr3_aa: CASSLVAGGPRGTQYF
j_call: TRBJ2-1; clone_size: -; v_call: TRBV4-2; d_call: TRBD2; cdr3_nt: TGTGCCAGCAGCCAAGGGCGTAGCGGGGCCAATGAGCAGTTCTTC; cdr3_aa: CASSQGRSGANEQFF
j_call: TRBJ2-7; clone_size: many; v_call: TRBV19; d_call: TRBD1; cdr3_nt: TGTGCCAGTAGTACAACCCCCGGGACAGGGGGCCACTACGAGCAGTACTTC; cdr3_aa: CASSTTPGTGGHYEQYF
j_call: TRBJ1-6; clone_size: -; v_call: TRBV5-1; d_call: -; cdr3_nt: TGCGCCAGCAGCTTGGGACGGGAGTATAATTCACCCCTCCACTTT; cdr3_aa: CASSLGREYNSPLHF
j_call: TRBJ2-2; clone_size: few; v_call: TRBV15; d_call: -; cdr3_nt: TGTGCCACCAGCAGAGATGAGGCCGGGGAGCTGTTTTTT; cdr3_aa: CATSRDEAGELFF
j_call: TRBJ2-7; clone_size: once; v_call: TRBV5-1; d_call: -; cdr3_nt: TGCGCCAGCAGCTTGGAGTACCCCGGTCCCTACGAGCAGTACTTC; cdr3_aa: CASSLEYPGPYEQYF
j_call: TRBJ1-3; clone_size: -; v_call: TRBV12-3/TRBV12-4; d_call: TRBD1; cdr3_nt: TGTGCCAGCAGCCCCGGGACAGGGAGGGGAAACACCATATATTTT; cdr3_aa: CASSPGTGRGNTIYF
j_call: TRBJ2-3; clone_size: few; v_call: TRBV5-8; d_call: -; cdr3_nt: TGTGCCAGCAGCTTGTGGGGCGGCCCTCGCACAGATACGCAGTATTTT; cdr3_aa: CASSLWGGPRTDTQYF
j_call: TRBJ1-5; clone_size: few; v_call: TRBV12-3/TRBV12-4; d_call: -; cdr3_nt: TGTGCCAGCAGTTCCAGTCTGGGTTATCAGCCCCAGCATTTT; cdr3_aa: CASSSSLGYQPQHF
j_call: TRBJ2-3; clone_size: -; v_call: TRBV7-2; d_call: -; cdr3_nt: TGTGCCAGCAGCTTAGAGGCGGGAATGGCAGATACGCAGTATTTT; cdr3_aa: CASSLEAGMADTQYF
j_call: TRBJ2-7; clone_size: many; v_call: TRBV9; d_call: TRBD1; cdr3_nt: TGTGCCAGCAGCCCCCGACAGGGGTACTACTACGAGCAGTACTTC; cdr3_aa: CASSPRQGYYYEQYF
j_call: TRBJ2-7; clone_size: many; v_call: TRBV20-1; d_call: TRBD2; cdr3_nt: TGCAGTGCTAGGGATAGCGGGAGGACGTACTACGAGCAGTACTTC; cdr3_aa: CSARDSGRTYYEQYF
j_call: TRBJ2-7; clone_size: many; v_call: TRBV28; d_call: -; cdr3_nt: TGTGCCAGCAGCCCAGGGTCCCGGGGGTACGAGCAGTACTTC; cdr3_aa: CASSPGSRGYEQYF
j_call: TRBJ1-5; clone_size: -; v_call: TRBV5-8; d_call: -; cdr3_nt: TGTGCCAGCAGCTTGCGGTTTAGGGGTAGCAATCAGCCCCAGCATTTT; cdr3_aa: CASSLRFRGSNQPQHF
j_call: TRBJ1-2; clone_size: -; v_call: TRBV6-6; d_call: -; cdr3_nt: TGTGCCAGCAGTTACGAGGCAGACTATGGCTACACCTTC; cdr3_aa: CASSYEADYGYTF
j_call: TRBJ2-4; clone_size: -; v_call: TRBV28; d_call: TRBD2; cdr3_nt: TGTGCCAGCAGTGCGGGAGGTCTAGCCAAAAACATTCAGTACTTC; cdr3_aa: CASSAGGLAKNIQYF
j_call: TRBJ2-1; clone_size: -; v_call: TRBV10-3; d_call: TRBD2; cdr3_nt: TGTGCCATCTCGCGCGGGGGGGCCAACAATGAGCAGTTCTTC; cdr3_aa: CAISRGGANNEQFF
j_call: TRBJ1-2; clone_size: few; v_call: TRBV5-6; d_call: TRBD1; cdr3_nt: TGTGCCAGCAGCCGCTCTCACGTGGGGACAGGGGCCGGCTACACCTTC; cdr3_aa: CASSRSHVGTGAGYTF